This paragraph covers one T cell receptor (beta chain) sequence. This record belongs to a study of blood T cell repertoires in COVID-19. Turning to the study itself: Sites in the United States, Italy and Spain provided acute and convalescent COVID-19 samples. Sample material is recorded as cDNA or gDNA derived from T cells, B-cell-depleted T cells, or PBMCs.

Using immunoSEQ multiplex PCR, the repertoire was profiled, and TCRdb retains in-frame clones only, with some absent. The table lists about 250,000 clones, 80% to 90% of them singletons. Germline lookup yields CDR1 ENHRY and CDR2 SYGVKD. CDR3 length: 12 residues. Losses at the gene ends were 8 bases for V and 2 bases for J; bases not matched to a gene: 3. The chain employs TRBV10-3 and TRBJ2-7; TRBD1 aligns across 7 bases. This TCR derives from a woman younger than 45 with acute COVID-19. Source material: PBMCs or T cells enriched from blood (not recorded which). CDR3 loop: CAIGTEAYEQYF. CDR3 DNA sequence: TGTGCCATCGGGACAGAGGCCTACGAGCAGTACTTC.